This T cell receptor beta chain is drawn from a study of T cell clonotyping in hematopoietic cell transplantation. This table comes from immunoSEQ multiplex PCR, and its TCRdb copy is limited to in-frame clones, with some not included. The data contain tens of thousands of clones, 70% to 90% of them singletons. Time point given: recipient sample about 28 days before transplant, after cytoreduction. V was pared by 2 bases and J by 6 bases, with 4 bases of the junction left unmatched. This CDR3 is built from 15 residues. Germline V gene lookup returns CDR1 SNHLY and CDR2 FYNNEI. Sequences were derived from peripheral blood mononuclear cells, sampled before stem cell transplant. The sequence was obtained from a man aged 60 to 75 with biphenotypic leukemia. Some clones in this sample may be carry-over from other donors' samples. The chain is built from TRBV2 and TRBJ1-5; 10 bases agree with TRBD1. Here the CDR3 reads CASSETGQGFQPQHF. The CDR3, as DNA: TGTGCCAGCAGTGAAACGGGACAGGGGTTTCAGCCCCAGCATTTT.